These T cell receptor beta chains were read from a single sample in a study of neoadjuvant anti-PD-1 for oral cavity cancer. The assay was immunoSEQ multiplex PCR, and TCRdb's table has in-frame clones only and misses some. The sample includes about 24,000 clones, 26% of them seen just once. The starting material was tumor tissue, obtained after nivolumab (anti-PD-1) treatment. The receptors shown here come from a person between 35 and 79 years old with oral cavity squamous cell carcinoma. The CDR3 runs from the conserved cysteine through the conserved F or W. D genes are given only for firm matches. The size of a clone is reported for some rows only, either as once, few or many, or as a class for expanded clones.

v_call	d_call	j_call	clone_size	cdr3_nt	cdr3_aa
TRBV30	-	TRBJ2-7	-	TGTGCCTGGAGTCGGGGCGGGCGCTACGAGCAGTACTTC	CAWSRGGRYEQYF
TRBV7-6	TRBD1	TRBJ2-1	-	TGTGCCAGCAGCTTAGGGACAGGGAACAATGAGCAGTTCTTC	CASSLGTGNNEQFF
TRBV7-2	TRBD2	TRBJ2-1	many	TGTGCCAGCAGCCTGACTAGCGGGAGCGGTCACAATGAGCAGTTCTTC	CASSLTSGSGHNEQFF
TRBV4-2	-	TRBJ2-7	-	TGTGCCAGCAGCCGGGGGAGGGAGCAGTACTTC	CASSRGREQYF
TRBV6-5	-	TRBJ2-7	-	TGTGCCAGCAGTTACTCGAATTGGGGGTTTTACGAGCAGTACTTC	CASSYSNWGFYEQYF
TRBV9	-	TRBJ2-2	-	TGTGCCAGCAGCCCCCGTGGGTTGGGGTCCACCGGGGAGCTGTTTTTT	CASSPRGLGSTGELFF
TRBV11-1	TRBD2	TRBJ2-5	-	TGTGCCAGCAGCCCCCTAGCGGGGGGCTACCAAGAGACCCAGTACTTC	CASSPLAGGYQETQYF
TRBV6-1	-	TRBJ1-3	-	TGTGCCAGCAGTGAATATAGGAGCTCTGGAAACACCATATATTTT	CASSEYRSSGNTIYF
TRBV7-9	-	TRBJ1-1	medium-sized	TGTGCCAGCAGCGCCCCCGGGACCTGGAACACTGAAGCTTTCTTT	CASSAPGTWNTEAFF
TRBV18	-	TRBJ2-2	-	TGTGCCAGCTCACCACCAGGGATGGAGGAGCTGTTTTTT	CASSPPGMEELFF
TRBV29-1	-	TRBJ1-2	few	TGCATCACCAAGGACACGGGGAACGGGGACTACTATGGCTACACCTTC	CITKDTGNGDYYGYTF
TRBV12-5	TRBD2	TRBJ2-1	-	TGTGCTAGTGGTCCAGCCCTGGGGACTAGCGGGAGAGATGAGCAGTTCTTC	CASGPALGTSGRDEQFF
TRBV4-1	-	TRBJ2-5	once	TGCGCCAGCAGCCAAGATCATTTTCTTCCGAGTCAAGAGACCCAGTACTTC	CASSQDHFLPSQETQYF
TRBV19	-	TRBJ2-2	-	TGTGCCAGTACCCAACGTTGGGGAGTCACCGGGGAGCTGTTTTTT	CASTQRWGVTGELFF
TRBV27	-	TRBJ2-7	few	TGTGCCAGCAGTCGAGCTGACCCCTCCTACGAGCAGTACTTC	CASSRADPSYEQYF
TRBV11-2	-	TRBJ2-3	-	TGTGCCAGCAGCATTACCATAGGGACTTACACAGATACGCAGTATTTT	CASSITIGTYTDTQYF
TRBV7-9	-	TRBJ1-1	few	TGTGCCAGCAGCCCGTGGCAGGGTAACACTGAAGCTTTCTTT	CASSPWQGNTEAFF
TRBV9	TRBD2	TRBJ2-5	few	TGTGCCAGCAGCGTAGGCCGGGGGGGCCCCTTAGGGGAGACCCAGTACTTC	CASSVGRGGPLGETQYF
TRBV5-5	-	TRBJ2-1	-	TGTGCCAGCAGCCCCGGGCCGGCCAATGAGCAGTTCTTC	CASSPGPANEQFF
TRBV28	-	TRBJ1-1	-	TGTGCCAGCAGTACCCTGGGGTGGGGGCGGAACACTGAAGCTTTCTTT	CASSTLGWGRNTEAFF
TRBV6-1	-	TRBJ2-1	-	TGTGCCAGCAGTGAAACTAGCAGGGTCTACAATGAGCAGTTCTTC	CASSETSRVYNEQFF
TRBV4-1	TRBD1	TRBJ1-2	few	TGCGCCAGCAGCCCTGGGACAGGCACTAACTATGGCTACACCTTC	CASSPGTGTNYGYTF
TRBV2	-	TRBJ1-2	few	TGTGCCAGCCGGTACTTCTATGGCTACACCTTC	CASRYFYGYTF
TRBV29-1	-	TRBJ2-4	few	TGCAGCGTGGAGTCGGGCCTAGCCAAAAACATTCAGTACTTC	CSVESGLAKNIQYF
TRBV27	TRBD1	TRBJ2-7	-	TGTGCCAGCAGTACCGGGACAGGGGTATACGAGCAGTACTTC	CASSTGTGVYEQYF
TRBV10-3	-	TRBJ2-7	-	TGTGCCATCAGTGAGTCGCGGACGGGCTTCGAGCAGTACTTC	CAISESRTGFEQYF
TRBV9	-	TRBJ1-2	-	TGTGCCAGCAGCGCTCGGACGGATAGGATCTATGGCTACACCTTC	CASSARTDRIYGYTF
TRBV4-1	-	TRBJ2-3	-	TGCGCCAGCAGCCATATAGACTTCGAGGGTACGCAGTATTTT	CASSHIDFEGTQYF
TRBV6-7	-	TRBJ2-7	few	TGTGCCACTCCGCAAGCTGCCATCTCCTACGAGCAGTACTTC	CATPQAAISYEQYF
TRBV28	TRBD2	TRBJ2-7	few	TGTGCCAGCAGTTCCCCAGGACTAGCGGCTGAGCAGTACTTC	CASSSPGLAAEQYF
TRBV30	TRBD1	TRBJ1-1	many	TGTGCCTGGACCACACTCAGGGGGTACACTGAAGCTTTCTTT	CAWTTLRGYTEAFF
TRBV27	-	TRBJ2-6	many	TGTGCCAGCAGTGTGTCTTGGAGATCTGGGGCCAACGTCCTGACTTTC	CASSVSWRSGANVLTF
TRBV30	-	TRBJ1-2	once	TGTGCCTGGAACCAGGGAGGGGGCTACACCTTC	CAWNQGGGYTF
TRBV2	-	TRBJ2-3	-	TGTGCCAGCAGTGAAAGGGTCAGGGATACAGATACGCAGTATTTT	CASSERVRDTDTQYF
TRBV5-6	-	TRBJ2-7	few	TGTGCCAGCAGCTTTCGTGTGAGCTCCTACGAGCAGTACTTC	CASSFRVSSYEQYF
TRBV5-1	-	TRBJ2-5	few	TGCGCCAGCAGCTTGGCACGGGGAGAGACCCAGTACTTC	CASSLARGETQYF
TRBV4-1	TRBD1	TRBJ1-1	-	TGCGCCAGCAGTTCCCCGGAGTCTACAGGGGCTAGGAGGACTGAAGCTTTCTTT	CASSSPESTGARRTEAFF
TRBV7-8	TRBD1	TRBJ2-1	few	TGTGCCAGCAGCTTAGAACAGGGGAGCTCAATGAGTAGGCAGTTCTTC	CASSLEQGSSMSRQFF
TRBV7-8	-	TRBJ2-7	-	TGTGCCAGCAGCTTAGGGCACCTTCCTTCCTACGAGCAGTACTTC	CASSLGHLPSYEQYF
TRBV5-1	TRBD2	TRBJ2-1	-	TGCGCCAGCACCCAAGGCGGGGGGGCCTACAATGAGCAGTTCTTC	CASTQGGGAYNEQFF
TRBV19	TRBD1	TRBJ1-1	few	TGTGCCAGTAGTAAAACTCCGGGACAGGGAGCTTTCTTT	CASSKTPGQGAFF
TRBV5-1	-	TRBJ2-3	-	TGCGCCAGCAGCTTGGCGCCTAGCGTCACAGATACGCAGTATTTT	CASSLAPSVTDTQYF
TRBV11-2	TRBD1	TRBJ2-7	-	TGTGCCAGCAGCCCCCAGACAGGGACAGGCTACGAGCAGTACTTC	CASSPQTGTGYEQYF
TRBV30	-	TRBJ2-6	-	TGTGCCTGGAGGGCCGGGGGGCTGTACTCTGGGGCCAACGTCCTGACTTTC	CAWRAGGLYSGANVLTF
TRBV27	TRBD2	TRBJ2-1	-	TGTGCCAGCAGTTTAGGCGGGGGGCCGAGCTCCTACAATGAGCAGTTCTTC	CASSLGGGPSSYNEQFF
TRBV19	-	TRBJ1-3	few	TGTGCCAGTAGTTCAGGGGCGAGGACTCCCTCTGGAAACACCATATATTTT	CASSSGARTPSGNTIYF
TRBV7-6	TRBD1	TRBJ1-1	-	TGTGCCAGCAGCTTAGTGTCTGGACAGGGAATGAACACTGAAGCTTTCTTT	CASSLVSGQGMNTEAFF
TRBV5-4	-	TRBJ2-3	few	TGTGCCGGCGGCGGAACGAGGGGCACAGATACGCAGTATTTT	CAGGGTRGTDTQYF
TRBV5-6	-	TRBJ2-2	-	TGTGCCAGCAGCCAAATCCGCCTCAGGGAAAACACCGGGGAGCTGTTTTTT	CASSQIRLRENTGELFF